This passage covers 23 T cell receptor beta chains from one sample sequenced in a study of naive and memory T cell subsets. Four PCR rounds used nested alpha and beta constant region primers plus the SP2 primer. TCRdb passed the UMI-ligation and nested PCR reads through MiXCR, listing each CDR3 protein once. Found here are more than 13,000 distinct CDR3 sequences, roughly 5% of them singletons; the top ten hold around 7.8%. Indicated treatment: skin biopsy from PPD injection site in Mantoux-positive individual. TCR cDNA received a 3' ligated oligonucleotide that carried a UMI. The source material was skin, sampled from a tuberculin skin test site. The receptors stem from an adult in good health.

This chain uses TRBV4-3 with TRBJ2-5; D not resolved. V lost 1 base to trimming and J lost 2 bases, with 11 bases between them. Germline-derived CDR1 and CDR2 are LGHNA and YSLEER. This CDR3 comprises 15 residues. CDR3 nucleotides: TGCGCCAGCAGCCAAGGGAACGGCTTACAAGAGACCCAGTACTTC. Translating it yields CASSQGNGLQETQYF.

This clonotype was detected ten times or more. V gene TRBV12-3 or TRBV12-4 combines with J gene TRBJ1-2; the match to TRBD1 covers 8 bases. The CDR3 extends over 14 amino acids. V was clipped by 3 bases and J by 4 bases; unmatched bases: 4. The CDR3 DNA sequence: TGTGCCAGCAGTTTCGGGACAGGAGTCTATGGCTACACCTTC. Amino acid sequence: CASSFGTGVYGYTF.

This clonotype is medium-sized within its sample. This chain links TRBV9 with TRBJ2-3; no definite D call. Germline values: CDR1 SGDLS, CDR2 YYNGEE. V was cut by 3 bases and J by 3 bases, with 2 bases left in between. This CDR3 has 11 amino acids. Written as DNA, the CDR3 is TGTGCCAGCAGCGCAACAGATACGCAGTATTTT. Translating it yields CASSATDTQYF.

This clonotype was detected many times. This chain connects TRBV19 to TRBJ1-4; 8 bases match TRBD1. CDR1 and CDR2 (germline): LNHDA, SQIVND (reference sequence). The length of the CDR3 is 15 residues. V lost 6 bases to trimming and J lost 3 bases; unmatched junction nucleotides: 6. This CDR3 is CASRRTGFSNEKLFF. As DNA, the CDR3 is TGTGCCAGTAGGAGGACAGGGTTTTCTAATGAAAAACTGTTTTTT. The entire variable domain, with the rest obtained from reference TRBV19 and TRBJ1-4, is as follows: DGGITQSPKYLFRKEGQNVTLSCEQNLNHDAMYWYRQDPGQGLRLIYYSQIVNDFQKGDIAEGYSVSREKKESFPLTVTSAQKNPTAFYLCASRRTGFSNEKLFFGSGTQLSVL.

Ten or more counts support this clonotype. The chain is built from TRBV19 and TRBJ2-3, with 8 bases aligning to TRBD1. Looked up from germline, CDR1 is LNHDA and CDR2 is SQIVND (reference sequence). The CDR3 totals 15 residues. J gave up 7 bases and V 6 bases, and 12 bases lay outside the gene matches. The CDR3 sequence is CASSPTGQGANTQYF. The CDR3 DNA is TGTGCCAGTAGCCCAACGGGGCAGGGGGCCAATACGCAGTATTTT.

The rearrangement links TRBV7-9 to TRBJ1-1; D remains ambiguous. Deletions cut 2 bases from V and 2 bases from J, with 9 bases between. The CDR3 extends over 14 amino acids. Germline lookup yields CDR1 SEHNR and CDR2 FQNEAQ (reference sequence). CDR3 sequence: CASSLTGGNTEAFF. The CDR3 DNA reads TGTGCCAGCAGCTTAACGGGAGGAAACACTGAAGCTTTCTTT.

By sample share, this clonotype is medium-sized. The chain carries TRBV7-2 and TRBJ2-5; D gene ambiguous. Germline V gene data show CDR1 as SGHTA and CDR2 as FQGNSA. This CDR3 spans 12 amino acids. The V gene lost 3 bases and the J gene lost 9 bases, with 11 bases spanning the gap. For the CDR3, the DNA is TGTGCCAGCAGCTTCTCCCGATCACCCCAGTACTTC. Translation gives CASSFSRSPQYF.

This clonotype was seen many times. This sequence joins TRBV7-6 and TRBJ2-5; D possibly corresponds to TRBD2 (7 bases). Germline V lookup: CDR1 SGHVS, CDR2 FNYEAQ. Trimming removed 4 bases from V and 7 bases from J, with 19 bases in between. The CDR3 loop spans 15 amino acids. The chain's CDR3 is CASSSNNRGAATQYF. Here the CDR3 DNA reads TGTGCCAGCAGCTCCAATAACCGGGGGGCGGCGACCCAGTACTTC.

V is TRBV19 and J is TRBJ2-5; no clear D gene. The germline V gene has CDR1 LNHDA and CDR2 SQIVND (reference sequence). The CDR3 length is 12 residues. V was cut by 6 bases and J by 5 bases, with 10 bases left in between. CDR3 coding DNA: TGTGCCAGTAGCCTTCCCGAGGAGACCCAGTACTTC. Translation gives CASSLPEETQYF.

This clonotype was seen many times. V and J are TRBV7-3 and TRBJ2-1; a weak D match, TRBD1 (6 bases). V lost 1 base to trimming and J lost 5 bases, with 6 bases between them. The CDR3 spans 13 residues. Germline V CDR1 and CDR2: SGHTA, FQGTGA. CDR3 coding DNA: TGTGCCAGCAGCTTAAACAGGGACAATGAGCAGTTCTTC. Amino acid sequence: CASSLNRDNEQFF.

This clonotype was observed many times. The genes are TRBV7-2 and TRBJ2-7, with D possibly being TRBD2 (6 bases). Germline V gene lookup returns CDR1 SGHTA and CDR2 FQGNSA. The CDR3 is 15 amino acids. V was pared by 5 bases and J by 2 bases, with 16 bases between. The CDR3 bases are TGTGCCAGCAGCGGGGGGTTGGCGGGAACCTACGAGCAGTACTTC. Its translation is CASSGGLAGTYEQYF. The full variable domain, rest sourced from reference TRBV7-2 and TRBJ2-7, is GAGVSQSPSNKVTEKGKDVELRCDPISGHTALYWYRQSLGQGLEFLIYFQGNSAPDKSGLPSDRFSAERTGGSVSTLTIQRTQQEDSAVYLCASSGGLAGTYEQYFGPGTRLTVT.

This clonotype was seen repeatedly, ten times or more. The rearrangement joins TRBV4-3 to TRBJ2-2; possibly TRBD1 for D (6 bases). The CDR3 has 15 amino acids. Per the germline V gene, CDR1 is LGHNA and CDR2 is YSLEER. Between the trimmed V and J ends, which lost 5 bases and 8 bases, there was a span of 18 bases. The DNA of the CDR3 is TGCGCCAGCAGCTACCGGGACACAAGTTCGGGGGAGCTGTTTTTT. Encoded protein: CASSYRDTSSGELFF.

This clonotype was seen at least ten times. The chain recombines TRBV20-1 with TRBJ2-1, with TRBD2 as a possible D gene (5 bases). Germline CDR1 and CDR2: DFQATT and SNEGSKA (reference sequence). CDR3 length equals 15 residues. With 0 bases removed from V and 6 bases from J, the gap between germline ends came to 15 bases. CDR3 nucleotide sequence: TGCAGTGCTAGAGATAACTGGGCTAGCTTCAATGAGCAGTTCTTC. Its translation: CSARDNWASFNEQFF.

The chain has TRBV6-2 or TRBV6-3 and TRBJ2-7; 9 nucleotides agree with TRBD2. The J segment lost 0 bases and the V segment lost 5 bases, leaving 11 bases of the junction unmatched. The CDR3 length is 17 residues. Germline CDR1 and CDR2: MNHEY and SVGEGT. The CDR3 here is CASSPAGTSIRSYEQYF. DNA for the CDR3: TGTGCCAGCAGTCCTGCCGGGACTAGCATTCGCTCCTACGAGCAGTACTTC.

This clonotype has ten or more counts. The rearrangement joins TRBV20-1 to TRBJ2-1; TRBD2 is a possible D gene (6 bases). V lost 3 bases, J lost 5 bases, and 8 bases lay in between. The CDR3 is made up of 12 amino acids. Per germline, CDR1 DFQATT and CDR2 SNEGSKA (reference sequence). DNA for the CDR3: TGCAGTGCTAGTTCGGGGGACAATGAGCAGTTCTTC. As protein: CSASSGDNEQFF.

This clonotype was detected ten times or more. The V call is TRBV5-1, the J call TRBJ2-2; the D gene is possibly TRBD1 (6 bases). Germline-derived CDR1 and CDR2 are SGHRS and YFSETQ. The CDR3 consists of 17 residues. Trimming left V 4 bases short and J 3 bases short, with 19 bases between. The CDR3 sequence is CASSPSPRGQYTGELFF. In DNA form, the CDR3 reads TGCGCCAGCAGCCCTTCCCCGCGCGGACAGTACACCGGGGAGCTGTTTTTT.

By share of the sample, this clonotype is medium-sized. This chain uses TRBV10-2 with TRBJ2-7; TRBD2 might be the D (5 bases). CDR1 is WSHSY and CDR2 is SAAADI in the germline V gene. CDR3 length equals 14 residues. With 7 bases removed from V and 2 bases from J, the gap between germline ends came to 15 bases. The CDR3, as DNA: TGCGCCAGCACCGAGCGGTTATTGGCCTACGAGCAGTACTTC. Protein: CASTERLLAYEQYF.

This clonotype is classed as medium-sized. The chain couples TRBV28 to TRBJ1-2; 7 bases match TRBD1. Looked up from germline, CDR1 is MDHEN and CDR2 is SYDVKM. V shed 7 bases, J shed 4 bases, and the junction held 9 bases outside the gene matches. The CDR3 covers 14 residues. The CDR3 is CASTTGAQFYGYTF. The CDR3 DNA sequence: TGTGCCAGCACCACAGGGGCACAGTTCTATGGCTACACCTTC.

This clonotype came up many times. The chain joins TRBV5-6 to TRBJ2-7; 7 bases match TRBD1. After removal of 7 bases from V and 7 bases from J, the junction contained 11 bases not matched to a gene. The CDR3 runs to 13 residues. Germline assignment: CDR1 SGHDT and CDR2 YYEEEE. DNA of the CDR3: TGTGCCAGCGGGGACAGACCCACTTCGGAGCAGTACTTC. This translates into CASGDRPTSEQYF.

This clonotype was detected a few times. The V gene is TRBV4-3, the J gene TRBJ2-1; a weak D match, TRBD2 (5 bases). Germline CDR1 LGHNA, CDR2 YSLEER. The CDR3 contains 15 residues. Trimming left V 0 bases short and J 8 bases short, with 14 bases between. The DNA for the CDR3 is TGCGCCAGCAGCCAAGATTCCACTAGTAGGCATGAGCAGTTCTTC. Amino acid sequence: CASSQDSTSRHEQFF.

This clonotype was seen ten or more times. The chain links TRBV4-2 to TRBJ2-3; D is ambiguous. This CDR3 is built from 13 residues. Trimming shortened V by 0 bases and J by 4 bases, and 5 bases separated the two germline ends. Per the germline V gene, CDR1 is LGHNA and CDR2 is YNFKEQ. CDR3 residues: CASSQDGPDTQYF. CDR3 DNA sequence: TGTGCCAGCAGCCAAGACGGTCCAGATACGCAGTATTTT.

This clonotype has at least ten counts. The genes are TRBV5-1 and TRBJ2-7, with 12 bases identical to TRBD2. Germline trimming cut 0 bases from V and 0 bases from J; bases unmatched to any gene: 4. The germline CDR1 and CDR2 sequences are SGHRS and YFSETQ. The CDR3 loop spans 17 amino acids. CDR3 loop: CASSLESTSGGSYEQYF. DNA of the CDR3: TGCGCCAGCAGCTTGGAATCGACTAGCGGGGGCTCCTACGAGCAGTACTTC.

This clonotype was seen a handful of times. The chain uses TRBV28 and TRBJ1-5; D gene uncertain. Germline CDR1 reads MDHEN; CDR2 reads SYDVKM. V was pared by 3 bases and J by 4 bases, with 13 bases between. The CDR3 runs to 15 residues. The CDR3 region is CASSFVGPSNQPQHF. The CDR3 DNA is TGTGCCAGCAGTTTCGTGGGCCCTTCAAATCAGCCCCAGCATTTT.